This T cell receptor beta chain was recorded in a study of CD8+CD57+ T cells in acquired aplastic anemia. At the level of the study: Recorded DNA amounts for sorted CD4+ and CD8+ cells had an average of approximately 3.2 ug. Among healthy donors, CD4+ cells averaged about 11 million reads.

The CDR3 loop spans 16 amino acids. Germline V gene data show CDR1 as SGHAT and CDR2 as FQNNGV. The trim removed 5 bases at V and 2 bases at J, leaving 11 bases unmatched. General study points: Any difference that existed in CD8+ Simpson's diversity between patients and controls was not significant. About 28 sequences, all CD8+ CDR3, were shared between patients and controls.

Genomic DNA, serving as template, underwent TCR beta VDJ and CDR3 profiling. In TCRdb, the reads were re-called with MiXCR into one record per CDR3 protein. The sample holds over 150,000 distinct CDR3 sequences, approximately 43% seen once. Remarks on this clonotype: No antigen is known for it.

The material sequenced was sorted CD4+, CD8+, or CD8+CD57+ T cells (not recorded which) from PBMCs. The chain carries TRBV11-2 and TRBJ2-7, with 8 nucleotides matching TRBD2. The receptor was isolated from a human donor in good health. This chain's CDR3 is CASSAHQSGGPYEQYF. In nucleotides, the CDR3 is TGTGCCAGCAGCGCTCACCAGTCGGGGGGGCCCTACGAGCAGTACTTC.